This paragraph reports one T cell receptor beta chain. Its antigen is undetermined. Additional autoimmune diseases, uncontrolled infections, pregnancy or lactation disqualified patients. Germline CDR1 is ENHRY and CDR2 is SYGVKD. V lost 4 bases and J 10 bases, leaving 8 bases between the germline ends. The length of the CDR3 is 12 residues. This record belongs to a study of Graves' ophthalmopathy and Graves' hyperthyroidism. On the study more broadly: The collection of peripheral blood took place at initial diagnosis, before any treatment. Study-wide points: The authors also found most expanded thyroid clonotypes above 0.001 frequency in blood. Predictions made by the model for ophthalmopathy progression reached roughly 70% sensitivity and about 72% specificity.

The authors amplified TCR beta CDR3 regions from RNA transcripts. An opening RT-PCR round employed HTBI primers and preceded a second-round multiplex PCR. Using its own MiXCR run on the multiplex PCR reads, TCRdb lists one record per CDR3 protein. The data hold more than 550,000 distinct CDR3 sequences, with more than 40% observed a single time. The J gene is TRBJ1-6, the V gene TRBV10-3, with D perhaps matching TRBD1 (6 bases). The receptor's source is an adult man with Graves' ophthalmopathy. What was sequenced was peripheral blood. The CDR3 here is CAISAQGSPLHF. CDR3 nucleotides: TGTGCCATCAGTGCACAGGGCTCACCCCTCCACTTT.